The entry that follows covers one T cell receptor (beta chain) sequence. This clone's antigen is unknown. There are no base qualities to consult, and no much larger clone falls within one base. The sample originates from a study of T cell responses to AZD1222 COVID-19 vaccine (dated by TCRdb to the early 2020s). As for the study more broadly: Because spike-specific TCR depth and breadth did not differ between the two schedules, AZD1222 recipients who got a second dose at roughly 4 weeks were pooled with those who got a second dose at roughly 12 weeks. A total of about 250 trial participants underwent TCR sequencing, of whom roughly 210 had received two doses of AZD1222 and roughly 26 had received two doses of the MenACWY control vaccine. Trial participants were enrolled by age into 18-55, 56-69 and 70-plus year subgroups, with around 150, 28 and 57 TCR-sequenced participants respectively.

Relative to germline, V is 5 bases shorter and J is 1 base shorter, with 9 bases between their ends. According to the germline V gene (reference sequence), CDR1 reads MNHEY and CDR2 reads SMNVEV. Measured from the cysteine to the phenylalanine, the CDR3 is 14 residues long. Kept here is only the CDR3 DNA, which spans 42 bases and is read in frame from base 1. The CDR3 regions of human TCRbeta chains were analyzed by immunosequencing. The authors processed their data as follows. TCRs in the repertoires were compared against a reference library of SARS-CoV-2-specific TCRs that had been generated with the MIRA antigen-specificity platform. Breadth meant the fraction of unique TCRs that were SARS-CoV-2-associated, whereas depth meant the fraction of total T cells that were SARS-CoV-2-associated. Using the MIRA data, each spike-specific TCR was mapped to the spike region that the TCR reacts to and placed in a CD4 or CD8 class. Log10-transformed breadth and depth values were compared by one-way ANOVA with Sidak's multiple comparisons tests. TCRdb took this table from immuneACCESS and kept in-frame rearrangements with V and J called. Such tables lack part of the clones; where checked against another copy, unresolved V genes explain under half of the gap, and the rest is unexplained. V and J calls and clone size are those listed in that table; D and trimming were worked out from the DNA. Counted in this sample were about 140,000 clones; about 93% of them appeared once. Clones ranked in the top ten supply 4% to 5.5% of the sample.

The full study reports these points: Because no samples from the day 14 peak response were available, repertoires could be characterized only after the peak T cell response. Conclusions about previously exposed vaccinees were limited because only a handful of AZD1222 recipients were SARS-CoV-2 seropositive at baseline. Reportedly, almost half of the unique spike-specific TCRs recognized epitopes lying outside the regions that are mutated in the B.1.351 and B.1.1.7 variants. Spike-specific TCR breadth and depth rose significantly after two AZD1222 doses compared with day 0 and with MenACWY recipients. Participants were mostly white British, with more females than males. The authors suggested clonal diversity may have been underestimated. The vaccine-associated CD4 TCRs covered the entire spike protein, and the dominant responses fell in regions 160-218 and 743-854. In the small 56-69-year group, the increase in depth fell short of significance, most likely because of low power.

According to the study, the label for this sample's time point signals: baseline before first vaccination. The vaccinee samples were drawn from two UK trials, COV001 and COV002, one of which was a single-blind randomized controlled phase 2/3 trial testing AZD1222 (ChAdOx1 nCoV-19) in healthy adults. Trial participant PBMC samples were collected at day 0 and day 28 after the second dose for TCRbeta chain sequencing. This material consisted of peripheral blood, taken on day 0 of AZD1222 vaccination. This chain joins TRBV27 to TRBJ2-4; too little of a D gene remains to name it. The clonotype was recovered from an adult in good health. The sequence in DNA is TGTGCCAGCAGTCCGCTCTGGGCCAAAAACATTCAGTACTTC. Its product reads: CASSPLWAKNIQYF.